A selection of T cell receptor beta chains follows, all from one sample in a study of blood T cell repertoires in COVID-19. Only in-frame clones appear in the TCRdb table, and some are missing; sequencing was by immunoSEQ multiplex PCR. The sample consists of approximately 440,000 clones, less than 95% of them appearing once. Sequencing was performed on PBMCs or T cells enriched from blood (not recorded which). These receptors were obtained from a man aged 18 to 29 who had recovered from COVID-19. The CDR3 runs from the conserved cysteine through the conserved F or W. The order of the fields is clone size, D gene, V gene, J gene, CDR3 DNA, CDR3 protein. D genes are given only for firm matches. Clone size appears in some rows only: once, few, many, or a class for an expanded clone.

once	.	TRBV11-2	TRBJ2-5	TGTGCCAGCAGCTTAGATCTCGGAGTCCCCCAGTACTTC	CASSLDLGVPQYF
.	.	TRBV9	TRBJ2-3	TGTGCCAGCAGCGCCGAGGGGGGGCTTAACACAGATACGCAGTATTTT	CASSAEGGLNTDTQYF
.	.	TRBV24-1	TRBJ1-1	TGTGCCACCAGTGATTTGCCCTCCTATGAGGCTTTCTTT	CATSDLPSYEAFF
.	TRBD1	TRBV12-3/TRBV12-4	TRBJ2-2	TGTGCCAGCAGTCCAGGGGGCCCCGGGGAGCTGTTTTTT	CASSPGGPGELFF
.	.	TRBV12-3/TRBV12-4	TRBJ1-2	TGTGCCAGCAGTCAGGGGAAGCTCTATGGCTACACCTTC	CASSQGKLYGYTF
.	TRBD1	TRBV7-9	TRBJ1-4	TGTGCCAGCAGCGAAGGACAGGGGCAAAAACTGTTTTTT	CASSEGQGQKLFF
.	TRBD1	TRBV10-3	TRBJ2-6	TGTGCCATCAGGGCGACAGGGGCCGGGGCCAACGTCCTGACTTTC	CAIRATGAGANVLTF
.	.	TRBV2	TRBJ1-3	TGTGCCAGCAGGGGGGGTGACTCTGGAAACACCATATATTTT	CASRGGDSGNTIYF
.	TRBD2	TRBV4-1	TRBJ2-5	TGCGCCAGCAGCCAAGCTCGGCTAGCGGGAGCCGGGGAGACCCAGTACTTC	CASSQARLAGAGETQYF
.	TRBD1	TRBV30	TRBJ1-2	TGTGCCTGGACCACGGACAGGGGACACTATGGCTACACCTTC	CAWTTDRGHYGYTF
.	TRBD1	TRBV4-1	TRBJ2-5	TGCGCCAGCAGCCAAGAGGCGGACAGGCACCAAGAGACCCAGTACTTC	CASSQEADRHQETQYF
.	.	TRBV5-5	TRBJ1-1	TGTGCCAGCAGCCCAGAAAACGGAGTCATGAACACTGAAGCTTTCTTT	CASSPENGVMNTEAFF
.	TRBD1	TRBV27	TRBJ2-1	TGTGCCAGCAGTGGACAGGGTGTCGACAATGAGCAGTTCTTC	CASSGQGVDNEQFF
.	.	TRBV6-5	TRBJ1-1	TGTGCCAGCAGTTACTCTCGTCCAGGGGACACTGAAGCTTTCTTT	CASSYSRPGDTEAFF
.	TRBD1	TRBV24-1	TRBJ1-3	TGTGCCACCAGTGATCGGACAGGGGGCTTTCCCACTAGCCGGGGAAACACCATATATTTT	CATSDRTGGFPTSRGNTIYF
.	TRBD2	TRBV30	TRBJ2-3	TGTGCCTGGAGCGAAGGGACTAGCGGGGGCACAGATACGCAGTATTTT	CAWSEGTSGGTDTQYF
few	.	TRBV4-1	TRBJ1-5	TGCGCCAGCAGATATGAACCCCTCTATGGGCCCCAGCATTTT	CASRYEPLYGPQHF
.	.	TRBV28	TRBJ1-3	TGTGCCAGCAGTTTATCGGGATCGAGCTCTGGAAACACCATATATTTT	CASSLSGSSSGNTIYF
.	.	TRBV11-2	TRBJ2-7	TGTGCCAGCACCGGGCGGGCAGAGCAGTACTTC	CASTGRAEQYF
few	.	TRBV9	TRBJ1-1	TGTGCCAGCAGCGTAGCTCCCTCTAGCTGGACTGAAGCTTTCTTT	CASSVAPSSWTEAFF
.	.	TRBV28	TRBJ1-5	TGTGCCAGCAGTTTATTGGGGAGGAGGGGTACAAAGACTTATAGCAATCAGCCCCAGCATTTT	CASSLLGRRGTKTYSNQPQHF
.	.	TRBV27	TRBJ1-2	TGTGCCAGCCGAGCCACAGGGAGAAGCTATGGCTACACCTTC	CASRATGRSYGYTF
.	TRBD2	TRBV23-1	TRBJ2-1	TGCGCCACCCCACCCACATCTAGCGGAGAGGGGAATGAGCAGTTCTTC	CATPPTSSGEGNEQFF
once	.	TRBV27	TRBJ1-5	TGTGCCAGCAGTTTATGGGGGCCCCAGGCCAATCAGCCCCAGCATTTT	CASSLWGPQANQPQHF
.	.	TRBV9	TRBJ1-2	TGTGCCAGCAGCGTAGGCAGGGGTTCGACCTATGGCTACACCTTC	CASSVGRGSTYGYTF
.	.	TRBV7-9	TRBJ1-5	TGTGCCAGCAGCTCCGGGGGAACCAATCAGCCCCAGCATTTT	CASSSGGTNQPQHF
.	TRBD1	TRBV27	TRBJ1-1	TGTGCCAGCTCACCGATCGACAGGGACGTATCTGAAGCTTTCTTT	CASSPIDRDVSEAFF
.	.	TRBV5-1	TRBJ1-3	TGCGCCAGCAGCTTTAACCAGGGGAGAGACACCATATATTTT	CASSFNQGRDTIYF
.	TRBD2	TRBV19	TRBJ2-3	TGTGCCAGTAGTATGGGCGGGAGGCAGGCAGATACGCAGTATTTT	CASSMGGRQADTQYF
.	TRBD1	TRBV5-4	TRBJ1-4	TGTGCCAGCGGGCAGCGGGACAGGGGGGGCCATAATAATGAAAAACTGTTTTTT	CASGQRDRGGHNNEKLFF